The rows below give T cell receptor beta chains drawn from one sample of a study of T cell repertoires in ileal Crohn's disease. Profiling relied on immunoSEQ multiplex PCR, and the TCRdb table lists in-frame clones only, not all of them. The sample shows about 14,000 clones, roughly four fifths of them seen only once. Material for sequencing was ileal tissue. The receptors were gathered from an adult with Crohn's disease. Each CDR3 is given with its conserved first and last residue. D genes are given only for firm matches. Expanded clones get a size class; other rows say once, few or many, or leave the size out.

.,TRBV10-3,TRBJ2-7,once,TGTGCCATCAGCGCCCCCGGTCGGTACGAGCAGTACTTC,CAISAPGRYEQYF
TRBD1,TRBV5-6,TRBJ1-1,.,TGTGCCAGCAGCCCGGGGACAGGGAGTATGAACACTGAAGCTTTCTTT,CASSPGTGSMNTEAFF
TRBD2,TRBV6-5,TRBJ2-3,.,TGTGCCAGCAGTTACTCTAGCGGGAGAAGCACAGATACGCAGTATTTT,CASSYSSGRSTDTQYF
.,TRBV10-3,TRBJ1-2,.,TGTGCCATCAGGGGACAACCAGCGGATGGCTACACCTTC,CAIRGQPADGYTF
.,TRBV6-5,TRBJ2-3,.,TGTGCCAGCAGTCCTACCGGGGATACGCAGTATTTT,CASSPTGDTQYF
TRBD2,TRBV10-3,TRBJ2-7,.,TGTGCCACGCAGGGGACTAGCGACGAGCAGTACTTC,CATQGTSDEQYF
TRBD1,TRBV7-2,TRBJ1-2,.,TGTGCCAGCAGCTTTAGACAGGGAGGCTACACCTTC,CASSFRQGGYTF
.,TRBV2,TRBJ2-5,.,TGTGCCAGCAGTCCCAGGACAGATCAAGAGACCCAGTACTTC,CASSPRTDQETQYF
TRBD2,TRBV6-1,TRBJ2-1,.,TGTGCCAGCAGGAGCGGGGGTACCAATGAGCAGTTCTTC,CASRSGGTNEQFF
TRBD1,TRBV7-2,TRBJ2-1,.,TGTGCCAGCACCGCCGGGACAGGGAATAGGAATGAGCAGTTCTTC,CASTAGTGNRNEQFF
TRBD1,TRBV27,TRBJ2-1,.,TGTGCCAGCGGCTATGACAGGGGTGAATTCTTC,CASGYDRGEFF
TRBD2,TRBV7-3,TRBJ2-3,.,TGTGCCAGCAGTTCGGGACTAGCGGCCTCGGCGAGTACGCAGTATTTT,CASSSGLAASASTQYF
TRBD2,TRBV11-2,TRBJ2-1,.,TGTGCCAGCAGCTTAGGGACTAGCGGAGGCTCCTACAATGAGCAGTTCTTC,CASSLGTSGGSYNEQFF